These 13 T cell receptor beta chains were all obtained from the same sample, sequenced in a study of cytomegalovirus exposure and HLA in healthy donors. 13 Jbeta primers and 60 Vbeta primers were used for the PCR. Using immunoSEQ multiplex PCR, the repertoire was profiled, and TCRdb retains in-frame clones only, with some absent. Of some 95,000 clones in the sample, around 64% were seen once. The sequenced sample consisted of PBMCs. These receptors were taken from a man between 25 and 39 years old in good health and CMV-seronegative.

There are a few counts of this clone. The rearrangement links TRBV6-1 to TRBJ2-7, with no clear D. The CDR3 has 13 residues. Between the trimmed V and J ends, which lost 4 bases and 1 base, there was a span of 8 bases. The germline V gene has CDR1 MNHNS and CDR2 SASEGT. The CDR3: CASSGAQSYEQYF. The CDR3 DNA follows: TGTGCCAGCAGTGGGGCTCAGTCCTACGAGCAGTACTTC.

CDR3 residues: CASSNLGQGIYNEQFF. The CDR3 DNA follows: TGTGCCAGCAGCAACTTGGGACAGGGCATCTACAATGAGCAGTTCTTC. This chain connects TRBV7-9 to TRBJ2-1; 9 bases align to TRBD1. CDR3 size: 16 residues. Trimming at V came to 5 bases and at J to 3 bases, leaving 8 bases not matched to a gene. Germline values: CDR1 SEHNR, CDR2 FQNEAQ (reference sequence).

The rearrangement joins TRBV4-1 to TRBJ1-6, with D maybe TRBD1 (6 bases). Between the trimmed V and J ends, which lost 5 bases and 5 bases, there was a span of 10 bases. This CDR3 has 14 residues. Germline V gives CDR1 MGHRA, CDR2 YSYEKL. Here the CDR3 reads CASSGQGNNSPLHF. The CDR3 DNA follows: TGCGCCAGCAGCGGCCAGGGGAATAATTCACCCCTCCACTTT.

The rearrangement joins TRBV9 to TRBJ1-5, with TRBD1 matching 11 bases. This CDR3 is 14 amino acids long. Germline lookup yields CDR1 SGDLS and CDR2 YYNGEE. V lost 2 bases, J lost 7 bases, and 2 bases stayed unmatched. CDR3 sequence (DNA): TGTGCCAGCAGCGTGGGACAGGGGGGACAGCCCCAGCATTTT. Translated, it gives CASSVGQGGQPQHF.

The V gene is TRBV15, the J gene TRBJ2-5; tentatively, D is TRBD2 (6 bases). The CDR3 extends over 14 amino acids. V lost 1 base to trimming and J lost 1 base, with 7 bases between them. CDR1 is LNHNV and CDR2 is YYDKDF in the germline V gene (reference sequence). CDR3: CATSRGGVQETQYF. CDR3 coding DNA: TGTGCCACCAGCAGAGGGGGGGTCCAAGAGACCCAGTACTTC.

This clone was counted a single time. The chain is built from TRBV27 and TRBJ1-2; a possible D gene is TRBD1 (5 bases). Germline CDR1 and CDR2: MNHEY and SMNVEV (reference sequence). The CDR3 runs to 13 residues. V was clipped by 7 bases and J by 4 bases, with 13 bases between them. The CDR3 DNA is TGTGCCAGCAACCGGCAGGGTAGCTATGGCTACACCTTC. Translating it yields CASNRQGSYGYTF.

The chain carries TRBV4-3 and TRBJ1-4; 8 nucleotides align to TRBD1. The germline gives CDR1 LGHNA, CDR2 YSLEER. The junction had 8 bases not matched to a gene; V was cut back by 0 bases and J by 8 bases. This CDR3 comprises 16 residues. The CDR3 here is CASSQDVGQGKEKLFF. In DNA, the CDR3 is TGCGCCAGCAGCCAAGATGTAGGACAGGGAAAAGAAAAACTGTTTTTT.

The rearrangement uses TRBV6-5 and TRBJ1-4, with a tentative D call TRBD1 (6 bases). CDR1 is MNHEY, CDR2 SVGAGI, per germline. V was shortened by 5 bases and J by 8 bases, with 18 bases between the two germline ends. The CDR3 is 15 residues long. Written as DNA, the CDR3 is TGTGCCAGCAGTGGGAGCCGGGACACGCGGGAAAAACTGTTTTTT. This codes for CASSGSRDTREKLFF.

The chain has TRBV5-1 and TRBJ1-4, with 7 positions matching TRBD1. CDR3 size: 15 residues. The V gene end was trimmed by 5 bases and the J gene end by 8 bases; junction bases not matched to a gene: 12. From germline, CDR1 is SGHRS and CDR2 YFSETQ. The CDR3 spells CASRGTARGGEKLFF. CDR3 DNA sequence: TGCGCCAGCAGGGGGACAGCTCGGGGGGGAGAAAAACTGTTTTTT.

The V call is TRBV29-1, the J call TRBJ1-1; possibly TRBD1 for D (6 bases). The CDR3 is 11 residues long. From germline, CDR1 is SQVTM and CDR2 ANQGSEA. V was shortened by 6 bases and J by 7 bases, with 12 bases between the two germline ends. The chain's CDR3 is CSVPGGGEAFF. CDR3 sequence (DNA): TGCAGCGTGCCGGGGGGCGGTGAAGCTTTCTTT.

V and J are TRBV19 and TRBJ1-4, with TRBD1 matching 7 bases. Per germline, CDR1 LNHDA and CDR2 SQIVND (reference sequence). This CDR3 is 15 amino acids long. V gave up 6 bases and J gave up 4 bases; unmatched junction bases: 8. The CDR3 here is CASRPQGTFNEKLFF. CDR3 nucleotides: TGTGCCAGTAGGCCACAGGGGACCTTTAATGAAAAACTGTTTTTT.

The chain is built from TRBV5-3 and TRBJ1-1, with a possible D match to TRBD1 (5 bases). TRBV5-3 belongs to the ORF category, with a function that is uncertain. This CDR3 comprises 11 residues. V lost 4 bases and J 8 bases, leaving 9 bases between the germline ends. CDR3 DNA: TGTGCCAGAAGCCTACGGACAGAAGCTTTCTTT. This codes for CARSLRTEAFF.

V and J are TRBV2 and TRBJ2-7; tentatively, D is TRBD2 (6 bases). The germline V gene encodes CDR1 SNHLY and CDR2 FYNNEI. This CDR3 comprises 16 residues. The ends were cut back, 2 bases at V and 0 bases at J, with 14 bases in the middle. The CDR3 reads CASSESASVGSYEQYF. The CDR3 coding sequence is TGTGCCAGCAGTGAATCGGCTAGCGTGGGCTCCTACGAGCAGTACTTC.